Given below is one T cell receptor (beta chain) in context. Its antigen is not identified. Germline values: CDR1 SNHLY, CDR2 FYNNEI. Trimming removed 2 bases from V and 6 bases from J; junction bases left unmatched: 3. CDR3 length equals 15 residues. The data stem from a study of T cells in localized non-small cell lung cancer. Findings and limits, study-wide: There were a median around 53 of the top 100 tumor clones appearing in adjacent lung.

The data were produced by immunoSEQ multiplex PCR, yet TCRdb's version contains in-frame clones alone and is incomplete. The sample lists over 25,000 clones; around 77% were seen once. The sequence came from a male donor aged 60 or over with stage III squamous cell lung carcinoma. The chain carries TRBV2 and TRBJ1-5, with 11 bases matching TRBD1. The sample here was peripheral blood, taken before any cancer treatment. The CDR3 coding sequence is TGTGCCAGCAGTGAAAGGACAGGGGGCGTTCAGCCCCAGCATTTT. Translated, it gives CASSERTGGVQPQHF. The complete variable domain, with remaining parts taken from reference TRBV2 and TRBJ1-5, reads EPEVTQTPSHQVTQMGQEVILRCVPISNHLYFYWYRQILGQKVEFLVSFYNNEISEKSEIFDDQFSVERPDGSNFTLKIRSTKLEDSAMYFCASSERTGGVQPQHFGDGTRLSIL.